The 7 T cell receptor beta chains reported below all come from one sample, sequenced in a study of blood T cell repertoires in COVID-19. Assay: immunoSEQ multiplex PCR; the TCRdb copy retains only in-frame clones and omits some. The repertoire holds about 40,000 clones, with about 90% as singletons. Sequenced: peripheral blood. All receptors derive from a man between 50 and 59 years old with active COVID-19.

The chain combines TRBV6-5 with TRBJ2-2; D is perhaps TRBD1 (5 bases). The CDR3 is 15 amino acids. Trimming removed 6 bases from V and 4 bases from J, with 15 bases in between. From germline, CDR1 is MNHEY and CDR2 SVGAGI. CDR3 in amino acids: CASSQGTQGTGELFF. The CDR3 region has the DNA TGTGCCAGCAGCCAAGGAACGCAGGGCACCGGGGAGCTGTTTTTT.

As concerns this clone: Relative to the germline gene, one junction end is altered; a read error may explain this. The chain carries TRBV10-3 and TRBJ2-1; TRBD2 is a possible D gene (5 bases). CDR1 is ENHRY, CDR2 SYGVKD, per germline. The CDR3 loop spans 13 amino acids. This CDR3 is CAISDKERSEVVF. The DNA of the CDR3 is TGTGCCATCAGTGATAAAGAGCGGTCCGAAGTGGTCTTC.

The gene calls are TRBV6-2 or TRBV6-3 and TRBJ2-5; 13 positions match TRBD2. The V gene end was trimmed by 5 bases and the J gene end by 3 bases; junction bases not matched to a gene: 3. Germline assignment: CDR1 MNHEY and CDR2 SVGEGT. The CDR3 has 15 amino acids. CDR3 region: CASSKGTSGKETQYF. In nucleotides, the CDR3 is TGTGCCAGCAGTAAAGGGACTAGCGGGAAAGAGACCCAGTACTTC.

This clone was counted a few times. The gene calls are TRBV4-1 and TRBJ1-1; 9 nucleotides agree with TRBD1. Germline CDR1 reads MGHRA; CDR2 reads YSYEKL. The length of the CDR3 is 16 residues. V trimming: 3 bases; J trimming: 6 bases; junction bases outside the gene matches: 11. CDR3 protein: CASSHPNRDRVAEAFF. The CDR3 DNA follows: TGCGCCAGCAGCCACCCTAACCGGGACAGGGTCGCTGAAGCTTTCTTT.

This chain links TRBV3-1 (or the pseudogene TRBV3-2) with TRBJ1-1; 7 nucleotides match TRBD1. The CDR3 sequence is 11 residues long. CDR1 and CDR2 from the germline V gene are LGHDT and YNNKEL (reference sequence). The V and J ends lost 3 bases and 11 bases, in that order; junction bases with no gene match: 3. The CDR3 is CASSQTGNAFF. CDR3 bases: TGTGCCAGCAGCCAGACAGGGAACGCTTTCTTT.

This clone occurred once. V is TRBV28 and J is TRBJ2-1; 13 bases match TRBD2. The CDR3 runs to 16 residues. Germline CDR1 and CDR2: MDHEN and SYDVKM. Trimming removed 3 bases from V and 7 bases from J; junction bases left unmatched: 6. DNA for the CDR3: TGTGCCAGCAGTTTGGAACTAGCGGGAGGGCCGAATGAGCAGTTCTTC. Translated: CASSLELAGGPNEQFF.

The chain combines TRBV29-1 with TRBJ1-2; D is uncertain. The V gene lost 4 bases and the J gene lost 7 bases, with 10 bases spanning the gap. Germline V gene data show CDR1 as SQVTM and CDR2 as ANQGSEA. This CDR3 contains 11 residues. CDR3 residues: CSVAGGSGYTF. CDR3 sequence (DNA): TGCAGCGTTGCGGGAGGCTCTGGCTACACCTTC.